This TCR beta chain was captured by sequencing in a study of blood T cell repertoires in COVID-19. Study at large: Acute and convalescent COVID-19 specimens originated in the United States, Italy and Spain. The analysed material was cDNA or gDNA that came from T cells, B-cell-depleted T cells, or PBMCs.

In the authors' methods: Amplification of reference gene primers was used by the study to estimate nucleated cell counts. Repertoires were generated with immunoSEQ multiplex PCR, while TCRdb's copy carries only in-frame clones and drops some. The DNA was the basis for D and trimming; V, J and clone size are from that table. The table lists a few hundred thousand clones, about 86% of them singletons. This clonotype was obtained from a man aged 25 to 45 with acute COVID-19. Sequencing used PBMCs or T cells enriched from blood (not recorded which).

The CDR3 sequence: CASSPRGIGGSYEQYV. Here the CDR3 DNA reads TGTGCCAGCAGTCCCCGGGGAATCGGGGGCTCCTACGAGCAGTACGTC. The chain employs TRBV28 and TRBJ2-7, with D perhaps TRBD2 (6 bases). The V gene's germline CDR1 is MDHEN and CDR2 SYDVKM. The CDR3 contains 16 residues. The ends were cut back, 5 bases at V and 0 bases at J, with 17 bases in the middle.